This TCR beta chain was sequenced for a study of blood T cells in healthy people across ages. Regarding the study as a whole: Estimated diversity across one million T cells was deemed an underestimate.

Peripheral blood samples of 9 to 10 milliliters were drawn from each donor. Every sample yielded at least 6.5 million isolated PBMCs. This CDR3 is built from 14 residues. The V end was cut by 3 bases, the J end by 3 bases, with 11 bases between. This clonotype was counted a few times. No antigen is known for it. Then a second PCR, running roughly 7 to 11 cycles, was carried out with a sample-barcoded 5' primer and a J-beta primer mix. TCRdb ran MiXCR on the 5' RACE reads and lists one entry per CDR3 protein. Counted here are 1.8 million or so distinct CDR3 sequences, about two fifths occurring once; the ten biggest clones make up more than 20%.

J is TRBJ1-1 and V is TRBV12-3 or TRBV12-4; D is unresolved. The source of this sequence is a human donor in good health. Sequencing was carried out using blood. The CDR3 loop reads CASSFREADTEAFF. The CDR3 DNA reads TGTGCCAGCAGTTTTAGGGAGGCGGACACTGAAGCTTTCTTT.